This T cell receptor (beta chain) was retrieved from a study of T cells after yellow fever vaccination. Template switching with 5'RACE generated the TCR cDNA and added a universal primer site and UMIs. TCRdb recomputed calls from the 5' RACE reads with MiXCR, one row per CDR3 protein. The table has around 88,000 distinct CDR3 sequences, less than 15% seen once. This CDR3 spans 15 amino acids. Germline-derived CDR1 and CDR2 are MGHRA and YSYEKL. Details on this clonotype: One end of the junction fails to match germline, which may point to a read error.

Study results and limitations: The CD4 compartment and the CD8 compartment contained a small share of clonotypes in common. The secondary response peaked faster, at day 5 versus 15, but was weaker.

The receptor was derived from a man aged 18 to 29 who received the YFV17D yellow fever vaccine. The V call is TRBV4-1, the J call TRBJ1-2; D not resolved. Sequenced here: CD8+ T cells not binding an NS4B(214-222) dextramer, sorted from PBMCs, sampled 20 to 25 days after the first yellow fever vaccination. The CDR3 nucleotides read TGCGCCAGCAGCCAAGTAGGTGACCCCCACTACGGCTACACCTTC. Translated, it gives CASSQVGDPHYGYTF.